This TCR beta chain was sequenced for a study of regulatory T cells in long-lasting Graves disease. The time point is: newly diagnosed GD, antithyroid drugs for less than 3 months. Researchers made the TCR library from RNA that was extracted from PBMCs. Into tubes containing EDTA, approximately 9.4 milliliters of peripheral blood were drawn. As regards this clonotype: What it recognizes is unknown.

General observations from the study: It was in persistent disease that TRBV28, TRBJ1-2 and TRBJ2-5 were favored.

The CDR3 loop spans 12 amino acids. Trimming removed 6 bases from V and 3 bases from J, with 8 bases in between. Germline loops: CDR1 LNHDA, CDR2 SQIVND (reference sequence). TCR beta libraries were built with iRepertoire HTBI primers and Arm-PCR of CDR3 regions. TCRdb itself ran the multiplex PCR reads through MiXCR, one entry per CDR3 protein. The sample consists of about 560,000 distinct CDR3 sequences, 15% to 20% of them appearing once. The data also belong to a second study, concerning T cells in Graves' hyperthyroidism and ophthalmopathy. From that study: Diagnosis rested on symptoms, serum thyroxine and TRAb, thyroid ultrasound, and orbital computed tomography. First-round RT-PCR of the TCR CDR3 relied on the HTBI primer set.

The sequences come from peripheral blood mononuclear cells (PBMCs), collected at new diagnosis, from a patient treated with antithyroid drugs. The chain recombines TRBV19 with TRBJ1-2; D ambiguous. The receptor comes from a young man with Graves disease. CDR3 residues: CASRGADYGYTF. In DNA, the CDR3 is TGTGCCAGTAGGGGTGCCGACTATGGCTACACCTTC.